Here is one T cell receptor beta chain with its context. The specificity of this receptor is unknown. The source of the sample is a study of cytomegalovirus exposure and HLA in healthy donors (dated 2017 in TCRdb). Background on the whole study: An earlier analysis of approximately 640 of the donors reported 250 to 300 Gb of sequence data and some 100 million unique TCR beta sequences from about 180 million T cells. To study patterns of TCR occurrence, a later analysis re-analyzed previously published TCR beta repertoires from under 750 donors and added high-resolution HLA genotyping. The aim of the study was to test whether cataloging public T cell receptors could identify signatures of past pathogen exposure. Approximately 300 gigabases of sequencing data and tens of millions of unique TCR sequences made up an early release that covered 500 to 650 HLA-typed donors. To decide whether each TCR beta V gene segment behaved as functional or pseudogenic, an earlier analysis of some 600 of the donors relied on high-throughput TCR beta sequencing. Among 398 genotyped donors of the cohort, an average of around 240,000 unique TCR beta nucleotide sequences was sequenced per donor, of which about 20% were non-productive. A later genetic analysis took genome-wide SNP genotypes for about 55% of the 666 donors and used that subset as a discovery cohort. The number of typed donors differed by locus: about 629-640 for A, B, C, DRB1 and DQB1; 522 for DQA1; 606 for DPA1; and approximately 450 for DPB1. Rather than drawing on any new phenotypic data, the later analysis identified candidate immune exposures from TCR beta sequences and the way those sequences occurred across donors. Because of strong linkage in the cohort, four to six DR-DQ haplotypes were treated as single units for association and clustering. The genetic ancestry cluster associated with self-reported Caucasian donors included roughly four fifths of the roughly 400 genotyped donors. The study combined high-throughput TCR immunosequencing, statistical association of individual TCRs with disease status, and machine learning to predict cytomegalovirus infection status. Donor age, sex, ethnicity and CMV serostatus were compiled alongside the repertoire data. All discovery cohort repertoires had been generated on a single sequencing platform. Along with the approximately 700-subject first cohort, a separate validation cohort of over a hundred different subjects was used. Both class I and class II loci were covered by HLA typing, at four-digit resolution. The study used immunosequencing to profile the T cell repertoires of several hundred subjects and linked those repertoires to cytomegalovirus serostatus. The paper as a whole reports these results and caveats: Broadly in line with IMGT annotations, most TCR beta V segments showed up in productive rearrangements about 90% or about 30% of the time in an earlier analysis of 450 to 600 of the donors. Across donors, most TCR sequences were observed very rarely, whereas some public TCRs were present in many individuals. A later genetic analysis reported fewer N-insertions in productive TCRs among donors in an Asian-associated ancestry cluster than the roughly 670-donor mean. The cohort was sequenced for TCR beta chains only, and without alpha or paired-chain data the features that could be detected were limited. The classifier was reported to diagnose cytomegalovirus status with high specificity and sensitivity in both the original and validation cohorts. Because some donors lacked HLA typing at each locus, the association tests relied only on the typed subset. According to a later analysis, most CMV-associated TCR beta chains appeared to be HLA-restricted, and the HLA associations seemed to be driven largely by CMV exposure. A group of highly shared sequence variants was considered likely to be a technical artifact of the sequencing pipeline. In vitro tests confirmed that a few of the cytomegalovirus-associated TCR beta chains recognize cytomegalovirus antigens. In a later analysis, 16,951 TCR beta sequences were associated with specific HLA alleles at a false discovery rate of 0.05. In a later analysis, HLA-associated TCR beta chains were found to be more clonally expanded and to have lower generation probabilities than equally common non-associated chains. Roughly uniform sequencing depth across donors was assumed in presence/absence analyses, although this assumption may not hold. Because the 87-base-pair reads could not distinguish some IMGT-functional V segments, including TRBV6-2 and TRBV6-3, those segments were excluded. A total of 150 to 200 TCR beta chains were listed by the study as associated with cytomegalovirus. When HLA alleles, especially DR and DQ, strongly co-occurred, TCR associations were difficult to assign to individual alleles. A further reported finding was that TCR beta sequences accurately predicted the HLA-A and HLA-B alleles for most subjects in the first cohort. Linkage disequilibrium might explain the correlated functional status among segregating V segments, but an unknown experimental factor could not be excluded. An association between a missense DCLRE1C variant and V-gene and J-gene trimming of TCR beta chains was found in a later genetic analysis and replicated in an independent cohort. CMV serostatus was the only immune exposure information available for the cohort. A later analysis found that TCR association rates varied across HLA loci, with DRB1 alleles showing the most associated TCRs and HLA-C alleles the fewest. Several of the top co-occurrence clusters appeared to be linked to parvovirus B19, influenza, CMV and Epstein-Barr virus, according to a later analysis. Because counts were too low, some 17 rarely observed V segments, including chromosome 9 orphons, were excluded from the earlier analysis of 587 of the donors. The authors suggested that the approach could potentially be extended to other disease states and immunological phenotypes.

The library was generated by the immunoSEQ multiplex PCR assay. A mixture of 60 forward primers for TCR Vbeta segments and 13 reverse primers for TCR Jbeta segments was used in the multiplex PCR. The CDR3 region of rearranged TCR beta genes was amplified from genomic DNA by a multiplex PCR assay. The Illumina HiSeq System was used to sequence the amplified TCR beta libraries as 87-base-pair reads. On the authors' methods: A later analysis counted tens of millions of unique TCR beta chains across the 666 repertoires, and around 9.9 million of these chains were shared by at least two donors. Raw reads were error-corrected and collapsed into unique sequences with a nearest-neighbor algorithm that merged closely related sequences to remove PCR and sequencing errors. Alignment of CDR3 sequences to IMGT reference sequences was used to assign V, D and J gene segments. For a sequence to be retained, a match of at least six nucleotides to both a V gene segment and a J gene segment was required. Rearrangements were classified as productive when the CDR3 lacked stop codons and remained in frame with V and J, and all other rearrangements were classified as non-productive. CDR3 was defined according to IMGT convention as the region running from the second conserved V-encoded cysteine to the conserved J-encoded phenylalanine. In an earlier analysis of approximately 500 of the donors, sequences lacking an unambiguous match to a single V gene segment were excluded. In an earlier analysis of more than 500 of the donors, a V segment was called functional when productive rearrangements were above 56.7%, and segregating when the standard deviation between donors exceeded 5%. A statistical classification framework was built to diagnose cytomegalovirus status from the catalog of TCR beta chain sequences. In a later analysis, TCR nucleotide sequences were compared against IMGT/GENE-DB human TR gene sequences so that V and J genes could be assigned. A later analysis assigned CDR3 sequences and most-parsimonious VDJ recombination scenarios with the TCRdist pipeline. In a later analysis, each TCR beta chain was defined by its CDR3 amino acid sequence together with its V-gene family, and reads lacking a unique V-gene family were excluded. As a way to deal with suspected cross-contamination and a sequencing artifact, a later analysis dropped 592 nucleotide sequences that were highly shared and had low generation probability. In a later analysis, a clonal expansion index for each public chain was calculated from normalized within-repertoire ranks of inferred template counts. In a later analysis, generation probabilities were computed with a VDJ recombination model fitted to out-of-frame rearrangements, and the resulting probabilities were checked against IGoR. A later analysis scored TCR-TCR, TCR-HLA and TCR-CMV co-occurrence with hypergeometric tests, applying a repertoire-size bias correction to TCR pairs. False discovery rates were estimated in a later analysis by permuting HLA or CMV assignments 20 times. In a later analysis, co-occurring TCRs were grouped using DBSCAN, and TCRdist sequence similarity was added for clustering within HLA-allele-positive subsets. Repertoires with fewer than 30,000 or more than 120,000 public chains were left out of co-occurrence clustering, as were five repertoires with anomalous nucleotide sharing. TCRdb retrieved this table from immuneACCESS and kept in-frame rearrangements only. Not all clones are present; in checked studies, unresolved V genes account for under half, and no reason is known for the remainder. V, J and clone size were drawn from that table, and D and trimming were deduced from the DNA. The sample's table covers approximately 47,000 clones. The ten most abundant clones make up around 17% of the sample.

The germline V gene encodes CDR1 SGDLS and CDR2 YYNGEE. The CDR3 goes from the cysteine to the phenylalanine over 13 residues. The entry retains the CDR3 DNA only, 39 bases that are in frame from base 1. Unmatched junction bases come to 3, with V trimmed by 4 bases and J by 7 bases. In total, approximately 610 healthy bone marrow donors made up the cohort. At the time of sampling, every cohort member was nominally healthy, though immune exposures that went unrecorded were likely present. The donor tested CMV seronegative, placing the donor among the 350 or so seronegative members of the cohort. A peripheral blood sample was provided by each donor, and peripheral blood mononuclear cells were used for TCR beta sequencing. The Qiagen DNeasy Blood Extraction Kit was used to extract genomic DNA from the blood cell samples.

The chain joins TRBV9 to TRBJ2-5; 11 central nucleotides agree with TRBD1. This clonotype was obtained from a male donor in good health and CMV-seronegative. The sequenced sample was PBMCs. The DNA is as follows: TGTGCCAGCAGCCTAGGACAGGGGGCGACCCAGTACTTC. Its translation is CASSLGQGATQYF.